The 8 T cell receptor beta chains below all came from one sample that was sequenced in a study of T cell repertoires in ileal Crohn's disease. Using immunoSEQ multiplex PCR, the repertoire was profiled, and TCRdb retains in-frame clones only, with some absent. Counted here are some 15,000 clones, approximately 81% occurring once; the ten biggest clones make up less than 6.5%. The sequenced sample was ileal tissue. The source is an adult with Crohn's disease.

The CDR3 bases are TGCGCCAGCAGCCAAGATGTAAGGGGGCCCGGGGAGCTGTTTTTT. Translated, it gives CASSQDVRGPGELFF. The chain is built from TRBV4-1 and TRBJ2-2, with 7 bases that match TRBD1. From germline, CDR1 is MGHRA and CDR2 YSYEKL. The CDR3 loop spans 15 amino acids. V lost 0 bases to trimming and J lost 6 bases; unmatched junction nucleotides: 4.

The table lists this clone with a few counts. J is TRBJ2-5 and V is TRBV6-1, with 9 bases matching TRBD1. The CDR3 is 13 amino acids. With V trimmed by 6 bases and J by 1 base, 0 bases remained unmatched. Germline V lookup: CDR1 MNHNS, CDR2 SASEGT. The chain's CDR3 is CASRGQGQETQYF. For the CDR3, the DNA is TGTGCCAGCAGGGGACAGGGCCAAGAGACCCAGTACTTC.

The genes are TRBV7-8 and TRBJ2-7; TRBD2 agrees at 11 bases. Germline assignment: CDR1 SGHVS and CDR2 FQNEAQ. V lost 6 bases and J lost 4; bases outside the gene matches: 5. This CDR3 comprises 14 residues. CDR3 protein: CASSRSGRAYEQYF. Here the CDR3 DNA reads TGTGCCAGCAGTCGTAGCGGGAGGGCTTACGAGCAGTACTTC.

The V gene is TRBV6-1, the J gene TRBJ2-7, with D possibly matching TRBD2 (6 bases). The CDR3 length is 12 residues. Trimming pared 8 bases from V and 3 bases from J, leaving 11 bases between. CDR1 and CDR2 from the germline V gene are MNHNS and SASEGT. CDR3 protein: CASEGSGYEQYF. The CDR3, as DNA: TGTGCCAGCGAAGGTAGCGGCTACGAGCAGTACTTC.

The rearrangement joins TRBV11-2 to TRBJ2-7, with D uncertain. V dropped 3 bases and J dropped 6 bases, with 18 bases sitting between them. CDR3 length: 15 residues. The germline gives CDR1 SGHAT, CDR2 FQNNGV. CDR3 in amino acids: CASSLVPESTSEQYF. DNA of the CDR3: TGTGCCAGCAGCTTGGTTCCAGAATCGACTTCCGAGCAGTACTTC.

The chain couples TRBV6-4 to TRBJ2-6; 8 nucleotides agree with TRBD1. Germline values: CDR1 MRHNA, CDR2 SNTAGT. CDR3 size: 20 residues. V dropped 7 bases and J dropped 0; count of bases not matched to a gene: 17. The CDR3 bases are TGTGCCAGCAACCCGGTCGGGAGACAGGGGTCCCGCTCTGGGGCCAACGTCCTGACTTTC. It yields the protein CASNPVGRQGSRSGANVLTF.

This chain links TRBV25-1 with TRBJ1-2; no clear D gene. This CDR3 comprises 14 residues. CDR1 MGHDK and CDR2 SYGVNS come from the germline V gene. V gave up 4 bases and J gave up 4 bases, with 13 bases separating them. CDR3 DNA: TGTGCCAGCAGTGCCCCCGGCGGCAGCTATGGCTACACCTTC. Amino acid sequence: CASSAPGGSYGYTF.

Here the CDR3 reads CSTRTTYEQYF. Written as DNA, the CDR3 is TGCAGCACCCGTACTACCTACGAGCAGTACTTC. The rearrangement links TRBV20-1 to TRBJ2-7; D unclear. This CDR3 has 11 residues. The germline gives CDR1 DFQATT, CDR2 SNEGSKA (reference sequence).